These T cell receptor beta chains were read from a single sample in a study of blood T cell repertoires in COVID-19. The data were produced by immunoSEQ multiplex PCR, yet TCRdb's version contains in-frame clones alone and is incomplete. The sample holds about 270,000 clones; roughly 85% are singletons and the top ten take roughly 11%. The sequenced sample was peripheral blood. These receptors were taken from a woman between 65 and 79 years old with acute or convalescent COVID-19. Each CDR3 is given with its conserved first and last residue. Fields, in order: D gene, J gene, CDR3 length, V gene, clone size, CDR3 protein, CDR3 DNA. A D gene is named only where the DNA matches it firmly. The size entry is marked missing in some rows and otherwise reads once, few, many or a size class.

d_gene: NA
j_gene: TRBJ1-3
len: 14
v_gene: TRBV10-3
abundance: NA
CDR3aa: CAISEPEGGNTIYF
CDR3nt: TGTGCCATCAGTGAGCCGGAGGGCGGAAACACCATATATTTT

d_gene: TRBD1
j_gene: TRBJ1-6
len: 15
v_gene: TRBV30
abundance: NA
CDR3aa: CAWSGGTGDNSPLHF
CDR3nt: TGTGCCTGGAGTGGGGGGACAGGGGATAATTCACCCCTCCACTTT

d_gene: NA
j_gene: TRBJ2-2
len: 15
v_gene: TRBV2
abundance: NA
CDR3aa: CASCLAPRNTGELFF
CDR3nt: TGTGCCAGCTGTCTAGCGCCCAGGAACACCGGGGAGCTGTTTTTT

d_gene: NA
j_gene: TRBJ2-2
len: 12
v_gene: TRBV2
abundance: NA
CDR3aa: CASNTDTGELFF
CDR3nt: TGTGCCAGCAACACAGACACCGGGGAGCTGTTTTTT

d_gene: TRBD2
j_gene: TRBJ2-2
len: 14
v_gene: TRBV5-1
abundance: NA
CDR3aa: CASSLGERGAELFF
CDR3nt: TGCGCCAGCAGCTTGGGAGAGCGGGGAGCGGAGCTGTTTTTT

d_gene: NA
j_gene: TRBJ2-1
len: 14
v_gene: TRBV6-6
abundance: NA
CDR3aa: CASSYSSAYNEQFF
CDR3nt: TGTGCCAGCAGTTACTCTAGCGCGTACAATGAGCAGTTCTTC

d_gene: NA
j_gene: TRBJ1-1
len: 15
v_gene: TRBV5-1
abundance: NA
CDR3aa: CASSREGSSGTEAFF
CDR3nt: TGCGCCAGCAGCCGCGAGGGTTCCTCAGGAACTGAAGCTTTCTTT

d_gene: NA
j_gene: TRBJ2-4
len: 13
v_gene: TRBV5-1
abundance: NA
CDR3aa: CASSLGGRNIQYF
CDR3nt: TGCGCCAGCAGCTTGGGTGGGAGAAACATTCAGTACTTC

d_gene: NA
j_gene: TRBJ2-1
len: 18
v_gene: TRBV19
abundance: NA
CDR3aa: CASSTGGLTSPHNNEQFF
CDR3nt: TGTGCCAGTAGTACCGGGGGACTTACTTCTCCACATAACAATGAGCAGTTCTTC

d_gene: TRBD1
j_gene: TRBJ1-2
len: 14
v_gene: TRBV10-3
abundance: NA
CDR3aa: CATNGDRDNYGYTF
CDR3nt: TGTGCCACCAACGGGGACAGGGATAACTATGGCTACACCTTC

d_gene: NA
j_gene: TRBJ2-3
len: 13
v_gene: TRBV7-9
abundance: NA
CDR3aa: CASSQGYLDTQYF
CDR3nt: TGTGCCAGCAGCCAGGGTTACCTAGATACGCAGTATTTT

d_gene: NA
j_gene: TRBJ2-1
len: 16
v_gene: TRBV4-1
abundance: NA
CDR3aa: CASSQGVLAGYNEQFF
CDR3nt: TGCGCCAGCAGCCAAGGAGTACTAGCTGGCTACAATGAGCAGTTCTTC

d_gene: NA
j_gene: TRBJ2-5
len: 11
v_gene: TRBV12-3/TRBV12-4
abundance: NA
CDR3aa: CASMHGETQYF
CDR3nt: TGTGCCAGCATGCACGGGGAGACCCAGTACTTC

d_gene: NA
j_gene: TRBJ1-1
len: 15
v_gene: TRBV5-1
abundance: NA
CDR3aa: CASSLISGSYTEAFF
CDR3nt: TGCGCCAGCAGCTTAATATCCGGTAGCTACACTGAAGCTTTCTTT

d_gene: NA
j_gene: TRBJ1-5
len: 14
v_gene: TRBV28
abundance: NA
CDR3aa: CASSFGGSNQPQHF
CDR3nt: TGTGCCAGCAGTTTCGGCGGAAGCAATCAGCCCCAGCATTTT

d_gene: NA
j_gene: TRBJ1-1
len: 14
v_gene: TRBV25-1
abundance: NA
CDR3aa: CASSVRGRNTEAFF
CDR3nt: TGTGCCAGCAGTGTGCGGGGGCGCAACACTGAAGCTTTCTTT

d_gene: TRBD1
j_gene: TRBJ2-2
len: 15
v_gene: TRBV19
abundance: NA
CDR3aa: CASRDREGPTGELFF
CDR3nt: TGTGCCAGTAGGGACAGGGAAGGGCCCACCGGGGAGCTGTTTTTT

d_gene: NA
j_gene: TRBJ1-2
len: 15
v_gene: TRBV19
abundance: NA
CDR3aa: CASSIAQGSIRGYTF
CDR3nt: TGTGCCAGTAGTATAGCCCAGGGGTCTATCAGGGGCTACACCTTC

d_gene: NA
j_gene: TRBJ2-7
len: 12
v_gene: TRBV1
abundance: NA
CDR3aa: CTIGGPEYEQYF
CDR3nt: TGCACCATCGGGGGACCCGAATACGAGCAGTACTTC

d_gene: TRBD2
j_gene: TRBJ2-2
len: 17
v_gene: TRBV3-1/TRBV3-2
abundance: NA
CDR3aa: CASSLRTSGRNTGELFF
CDR3nt: TGTGCCAGCAGCCTCAGGACTAGCGGGAGAAACACCGGGGAGCTGTTTTTT

d_gene: NA
j_gene: TRBJ2-7
len: 15
v_gene: TRBV6-1
abundance: NA
CDR3aa: CASSEASTIGRDFGF
CDR3nt: TGTGCCAGCAGTGAAGCTTCAACTATTGGCCGGGACTTCGGCTTC

d_gene: TRBD2
j_gene: TRBJ2-5
len: 16
v_gene: TRBV9
abundance: once
CDR3aa: CASSAPGRGGQETQYF
CDR3nt: TGTGCCAGCAGCGCCCCAGGGCGGGGGGGCCAAGAGACCCAGTACTTC

d_gene: TRBD1
j_gene: TRBJ2-6
len: 16
v_gene: TRBV5-1
abundance: NA
CDR3aa: CASTDRGSSGANVLTF
CDR3nt: TGCGCCAGCACCGACAGGGGCTCTTCTGGGGCCAACGTCCTGACTTTC

d_gene: TRBD2
j_gene: TRBJ2-3
len: 14
v_gene: TRBV7-9
abundance: NA
CDR3aa: CASKPSGGTDTQYF
CDR3nt: TGTGCCAGCAAACCTAGCGGGGGCACAGATACGCAGTATTTT

d_gene: NA
j_gene: TRBJ1-1
len: 12
v_gene: TRBV5-1
abundance: NA
CDR3aa: CASGRENTEAFF
CDR3nt: TGCGCCAGCGGGCGGGAGAACACTGAAGCTTTCTTT

d_gene: TRBD1
j_gene: TRBJ1-3
len: 16
v_gene: TRBV30
abundance: NA
CDR3aa: CAWSNPRQGAGNTIYF
CDR3nt: TGTGCCTGGAGTAACCCACGACAGGGGGCTGGAAACACCATATATTTT

d_gene: NA
j_gene: TRBJ1-1
len: 14
v_gene: TRBV19
abundance: few
CDR3aa: CASSTGLDGTEAFF
CDR3nt: TGTGCCAGTAGTACTGGTCTCGACGGGACTGAAGCTTTCTTT

d_gene: NA
j_gene: TRBJ1-5
len: 15
v_gene: TRBV6-4
abundance: few
CDR3aa: CASRLEDIPGQPQHF
CDR3nt: TGTGCCAGCCGCCTAGAGGACATTCCGGGTCAGCCCCAGCATTTT

d_gene: NA
j_gene: TRBJ2-7
len: 15
v_gene: TRBV30
abundance: NA
CDR3aa: CAWSGPRVRVYEQYF
CDR3nt: TGTGCCTGGAGTGGGCCGCGGGTGCGGGTGTACGAGCAGTACTTC

d_gene: NA
j_gene: TRBJ1-5
len: 17
v_gene: TRBV9
abundance: NA
CDR3aa: CASSVGVSAGKNQPQHF
CDR3nt: TGTGCCAGCAGCGTAGGAGTCTCGGCAGGGAAAAATCAGCCCCAGCATTTT

d_gene: TRBD2
j_gene: TRBJ2-1
len: 17
v_gene: TRBV5-6
abundance: NA
CDR3aa: CASSRGGGGPPYNEQFF
CDR3nt: TGTGCCAGCAGCCGCGGTGGCGGGGGGCCGCCATACAATGAGCAGTTCTTC

d_gene: TRBD2
j_gene: TRBJ2-1
len: 14
v_gene: TRBV18
abundance: few
CDR3aa: CASSPSRGGNEQFF
CDR3nt: TGTGCCAGCTCACCGAGCCGGGGGGGCAATGAGCAGTTCTTC

d_gene: NA
j_gene: TRBJ2-3
len: 16
v_gene: TRBV4-1
abundance: NA
CDR3aa: CASSRSPVRGTDTQYF
CDR3nt: TGCGCCAGCAGCCGGTCGCCCGTGCGGGGCACAGATACGCAGTATTTT

d_gene: TRBD1
j_gene: TRBJ2-5
len: 15
v_gene: TRBV11-2
abundance: NA
CDR3aa: CASSPSGTGGETQYF
CDR3nt: TGTGCCAGCAGCCCTTCCGGGACAGGTGGCGAGACCCAGTACTTC

d_gene: NA
j_gene: TRBJ2-1
len: 12
v_gene: TRBV19
abundance: NA
CDR3aa: CASSIVGYEQFF
CDR3nt: TGTGCCAGTAGTATAGTGGGCTATGAGCAGTTCTTC

d_gene: NA
j_gene: TRBJ1-6
len: 14
v_gene: TRBV5-1
abundance: NA
CDR3aa: CASRDSSYNSPLHF
CDR3nt: TGCGCCAGCAGAGATAGCTCCTATAATTCACCCCTCCACTTT

d_gene: NA
j_gene: TRBJ1-1
len: 12
v_gene: TRBV14
abundance: NA
CDR3aa: CASSSGVGEAFF
CDR3nt: TGTGCCAGCAGCTCGGGGGTCGGGGAAGCTTTCTTT

d_gene: NA
j_gene: TRBJ2-7
len: 14
v_gene: TRBV15
abundance: NA
CDR3aa: CATSRDGRGYEQYF
CDR3nt: TGTGCCACCAGCAGAGACGGACGGGGCTACGAGCAGTACTTC

d_gene: NA
j_gene: TRBJ1-5
len: 14
v_gene: TRBV4-1
abundance: NA
CDR3aa: CASSLQGGRQPQHF
CDR3nt: TGCGCCAGCAGCCTTCAGGGTGGGCGTCAGCCCCAGCATTTT

d_gene: TRBD1
j_gene: TRBJ1-2
len: 15
v_gene: TRBV5-1
abundance: NA
CDR3aa: CASSLEGTGGEGYTF
CDR3nt: TGCGCCAGCAGCTTGGAAGGGACAGGCGGCGAGGGCTACACCTTC

d_gene: NA
j_gene: TRBJ2-7
len: 15
v_gene: TRBV28
abundance: NA
CDR3aa: CASSPGGVNSREQYF
CDR3nt: TGTGCCAGCAGTCCCGGCGGAGTAAATTCTCGCGAGCAGTACTTC

d_gene: TRBD1
j_gene: TRBJ1-2
len: 14
v_gene: TRBV7-9
abundance: NA
CDR3aa: CASSITGTGVGYTF
CDR3nt: TGTGCCAGCAGCATCACCGGGACAGGGGTCGGCTACACCTTC

d_gene: NA
j_gene: TRBJ1-2
len: 10
v_gene: TRBV6-5
abundance: once
CDR3aa: CAVRVDGYTF
CDR3nt: TGTGCCGTCAGGGTTGATGGCTACACCTTC

d_gene: NA
j_gene: TRBJ2-7
len: 15
v_gene: TRBV5-1
abundance: NA
CDR3aa: CASSRNRALGYEQYF
CDR3nt: TGCGCCAGCAGCCGAAACAGGGCTTTGGGCTACGAGCAGTACTTC

d_gene: NA
j_gene: TRBJ2-7
len: 15
v_gene: TRBV2
abundance: NA
CDR3aa: CASSEPGGFTREQYF
CDR3nt: TGTGCCAGCAGTGAACCTGGGGGCTTTACGAGGGAGCAGTACTTC